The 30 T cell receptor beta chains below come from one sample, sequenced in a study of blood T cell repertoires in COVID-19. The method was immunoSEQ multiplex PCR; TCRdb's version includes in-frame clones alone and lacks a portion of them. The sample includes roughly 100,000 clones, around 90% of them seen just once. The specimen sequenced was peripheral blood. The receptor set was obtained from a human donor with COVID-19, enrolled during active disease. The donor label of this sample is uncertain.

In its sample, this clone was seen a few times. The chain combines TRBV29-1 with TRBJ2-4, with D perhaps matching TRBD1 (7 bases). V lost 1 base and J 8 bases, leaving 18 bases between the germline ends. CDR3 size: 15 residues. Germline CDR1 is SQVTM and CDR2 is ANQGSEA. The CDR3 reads CSVEAGSTGEDIQYF. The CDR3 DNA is TGCAGCGTTGAAGCGGGTTCAACAGGGGAGGACATTCAGTACTTC.

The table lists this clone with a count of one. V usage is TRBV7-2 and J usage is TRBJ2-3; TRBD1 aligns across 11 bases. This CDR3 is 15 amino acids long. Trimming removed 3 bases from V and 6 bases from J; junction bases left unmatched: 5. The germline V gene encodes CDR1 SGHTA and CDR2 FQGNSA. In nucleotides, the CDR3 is TGTGCCAGCAGCTTCCGGACAGGGGGCGCCGATACGCAGTATTTT. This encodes CASSFRTGGADTQYF.

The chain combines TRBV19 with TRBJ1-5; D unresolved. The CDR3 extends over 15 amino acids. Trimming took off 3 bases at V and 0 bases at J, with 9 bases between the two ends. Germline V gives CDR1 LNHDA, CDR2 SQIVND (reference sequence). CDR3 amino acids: CASSIKQYSNQPQHF. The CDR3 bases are TGTGCCAGTAGTATTAAACAGTATAGCAATCAGCCCCAGCATTTT.

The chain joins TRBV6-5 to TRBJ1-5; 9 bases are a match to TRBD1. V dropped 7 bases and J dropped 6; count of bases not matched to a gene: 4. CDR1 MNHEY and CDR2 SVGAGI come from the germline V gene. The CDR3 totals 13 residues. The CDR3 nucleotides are TGTGCCAGCACCGACAGGGGGAGTCAGCCCCAGCATTTT. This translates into CASTDRGSQPQHF.

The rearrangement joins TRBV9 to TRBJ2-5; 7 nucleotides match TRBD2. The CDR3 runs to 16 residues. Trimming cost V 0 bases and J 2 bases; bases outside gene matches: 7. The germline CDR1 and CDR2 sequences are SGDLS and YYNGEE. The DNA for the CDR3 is TGTGCCAGCAGCGTAGGGGCGGGAGACCTGCAAGAGACCCAGTACTTC. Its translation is CASSVGAGDLQETQYF.

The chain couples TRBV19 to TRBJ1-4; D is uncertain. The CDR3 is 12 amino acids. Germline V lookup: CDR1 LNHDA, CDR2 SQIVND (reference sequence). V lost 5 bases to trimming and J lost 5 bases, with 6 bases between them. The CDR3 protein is CASSPENEKLFF. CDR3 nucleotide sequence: TGTGCCAGTAGTCCAGAAAATGAAAAACTGTTTTTT. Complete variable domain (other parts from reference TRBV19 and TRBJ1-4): DGGITQSPKYLFRKEGQNVTLSCEQNLNHDAMYWYRQDPGQGLRLIYYSQIVNDFQKGDIAEGYSVSREKKESFPLTVTSAQKNPTAFYLCASSPENEKLFFGSGTQLSVL.

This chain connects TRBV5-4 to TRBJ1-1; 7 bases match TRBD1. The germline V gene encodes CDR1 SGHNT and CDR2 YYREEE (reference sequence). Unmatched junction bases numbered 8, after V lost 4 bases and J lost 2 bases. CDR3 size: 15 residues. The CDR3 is CASSLVRDRNTEAFF. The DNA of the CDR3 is TGTGCCAGCAGCCTTGTCCGGGACAGAAACACTGAAGCTTTCTTT.

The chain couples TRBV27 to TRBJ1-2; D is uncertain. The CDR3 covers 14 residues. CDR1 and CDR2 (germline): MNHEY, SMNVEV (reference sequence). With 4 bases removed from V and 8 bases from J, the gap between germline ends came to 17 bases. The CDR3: CASSSPTGGLGYTF. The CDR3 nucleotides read TGTGCCAGCAGTTCTCCTACGGGAGGTCTAGGCTACACCTTC.

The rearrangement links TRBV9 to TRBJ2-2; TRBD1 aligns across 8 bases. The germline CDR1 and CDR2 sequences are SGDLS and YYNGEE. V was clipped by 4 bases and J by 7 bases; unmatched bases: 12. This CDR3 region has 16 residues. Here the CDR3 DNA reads TGTGCCAGCAGCCCAGTGGGGACAGGAGCAATCGGGGAGCTGTTTTTT. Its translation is CASSPVGTGAIGELFF.

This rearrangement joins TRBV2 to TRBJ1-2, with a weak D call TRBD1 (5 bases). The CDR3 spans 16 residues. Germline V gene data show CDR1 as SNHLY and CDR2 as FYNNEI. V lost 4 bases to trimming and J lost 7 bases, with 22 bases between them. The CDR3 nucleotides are TGTGCCAGCAGTGGGGCTCAGGACCGACTGGGGGGTGGCTACACCTTC. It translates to CASSGAQDRLGGGYTF. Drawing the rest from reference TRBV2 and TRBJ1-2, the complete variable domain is EPEVTQTPSHQVTQMGQEVILRCVPISNHLYFYWYRQILGQKVEFLVSFYNNEISEKSEIFDDQFSVERPDGSNFTLKIRSTKLEDSAMYFCASSGAQDRLGGGYTFGSGTRLTVV.

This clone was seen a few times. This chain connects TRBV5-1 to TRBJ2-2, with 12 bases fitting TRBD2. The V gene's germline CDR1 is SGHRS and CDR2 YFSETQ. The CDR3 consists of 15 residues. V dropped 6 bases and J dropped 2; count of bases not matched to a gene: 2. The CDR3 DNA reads TGCGCCAGCATCGGACTAGCGGGAAACACCGGGGAGCTGTTTTTT. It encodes CASIGLAGNTGELFF.

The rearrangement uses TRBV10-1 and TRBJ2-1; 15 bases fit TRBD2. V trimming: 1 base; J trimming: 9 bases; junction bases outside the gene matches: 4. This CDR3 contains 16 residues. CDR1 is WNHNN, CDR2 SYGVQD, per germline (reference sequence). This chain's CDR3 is CASSEWTSGGAFEQFF. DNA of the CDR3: TGCGCCAGCAGTGAGTGGACTAGCGGGGGGGCCTTTGAGCAGTTCTTC.

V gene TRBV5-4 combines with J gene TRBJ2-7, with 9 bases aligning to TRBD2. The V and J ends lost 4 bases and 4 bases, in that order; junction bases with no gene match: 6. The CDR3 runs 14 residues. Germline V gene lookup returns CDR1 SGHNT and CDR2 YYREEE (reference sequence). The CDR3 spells CASSQAGGGYEQYF. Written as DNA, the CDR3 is TGTGCCAGCAGCCAAGCGGGAGGAGGTTACGAGCAGTACTTC.

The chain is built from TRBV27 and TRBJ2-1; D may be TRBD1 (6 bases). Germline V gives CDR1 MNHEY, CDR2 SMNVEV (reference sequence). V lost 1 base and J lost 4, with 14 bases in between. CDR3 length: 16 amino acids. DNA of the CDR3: TGTGCCAGCAGTTTATATTGGGGGCCGAAGTACAATGAGCAGTTCTTC. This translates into CASSLYWGPKYNEQFF.

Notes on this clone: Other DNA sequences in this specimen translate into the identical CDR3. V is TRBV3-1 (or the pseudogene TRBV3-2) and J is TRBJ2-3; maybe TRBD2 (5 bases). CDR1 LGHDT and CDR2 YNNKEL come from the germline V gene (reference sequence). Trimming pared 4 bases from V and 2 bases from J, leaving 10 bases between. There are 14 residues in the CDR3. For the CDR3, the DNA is TGTGCCAGCAGCCCCCTAGCTCCCACAGATACGCAGTATTTT. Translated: CASSPLAPTDTQYF.

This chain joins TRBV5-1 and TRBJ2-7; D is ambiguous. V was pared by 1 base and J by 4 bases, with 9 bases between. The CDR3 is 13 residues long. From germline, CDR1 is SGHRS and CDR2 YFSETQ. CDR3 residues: CASSLWAEYEQYF. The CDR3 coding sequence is TGCGCCAGCAGCTTGTGGGCCGAATACGAGCAGTACTTC. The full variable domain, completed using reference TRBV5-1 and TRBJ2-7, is KAGVTQTPRYLIKTRGQQVTLSCSPISGHRSVSWYQQTPGQGLQFLFEYFSETQRNKGNFPGRFSGRQFSNSRSEMNVSTLELGDSALYLCASSLWAEYEQYFGPGTRLTVT.

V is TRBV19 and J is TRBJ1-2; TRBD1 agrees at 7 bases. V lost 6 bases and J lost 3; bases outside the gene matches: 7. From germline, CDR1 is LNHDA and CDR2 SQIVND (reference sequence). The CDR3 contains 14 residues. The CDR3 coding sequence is TGTGCCAGTAGCCCAACAGGGGAAGACTATGGCTACACCTTC. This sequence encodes CASSPTGEDYGYTF.

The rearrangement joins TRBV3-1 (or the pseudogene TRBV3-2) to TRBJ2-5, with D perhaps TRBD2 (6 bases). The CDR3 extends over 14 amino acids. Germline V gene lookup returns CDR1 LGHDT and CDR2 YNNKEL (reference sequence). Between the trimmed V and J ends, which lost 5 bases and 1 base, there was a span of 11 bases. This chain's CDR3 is CASSYLGGQETQYF. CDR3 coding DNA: TGTGCCAGCAGCTACTTGGGGGGCCAAGAGACCCAGTACTTC.

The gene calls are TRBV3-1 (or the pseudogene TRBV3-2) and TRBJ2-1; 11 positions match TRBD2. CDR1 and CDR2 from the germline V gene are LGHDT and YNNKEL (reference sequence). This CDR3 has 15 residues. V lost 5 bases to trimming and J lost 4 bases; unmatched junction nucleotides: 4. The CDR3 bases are TGTGCCAGCAGCGCAACTAGCGGGGGTTACAATGAGCAGTTCTTC. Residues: CASSATSGGYNEQFF.

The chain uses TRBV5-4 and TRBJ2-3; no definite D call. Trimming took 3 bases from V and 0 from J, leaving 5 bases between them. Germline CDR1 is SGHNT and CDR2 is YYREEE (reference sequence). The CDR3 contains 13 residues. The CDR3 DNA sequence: TGTGCCAGCAGCTCGACTAGCACAGATACGCAGTATTTT. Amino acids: CASSSTSTDTQYF.

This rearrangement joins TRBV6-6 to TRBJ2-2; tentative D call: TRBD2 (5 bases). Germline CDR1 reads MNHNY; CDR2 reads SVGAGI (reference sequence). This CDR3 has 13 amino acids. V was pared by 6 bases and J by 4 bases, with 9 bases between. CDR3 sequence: CASSDGITGELFF. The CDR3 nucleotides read TGTGCCAGCAGCGACGGGATCACCGGGGAGCTGTTTTTT.

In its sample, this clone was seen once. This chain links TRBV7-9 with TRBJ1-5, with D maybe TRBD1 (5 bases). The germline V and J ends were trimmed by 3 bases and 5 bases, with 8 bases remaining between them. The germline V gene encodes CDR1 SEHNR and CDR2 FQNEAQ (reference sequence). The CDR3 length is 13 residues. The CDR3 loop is CASSFGGDQPQHF. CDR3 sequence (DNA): TGTGCCAGCAGCTTTGGAGGGGATCAGCCCCAGCATTTT. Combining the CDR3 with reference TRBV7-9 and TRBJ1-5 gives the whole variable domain DTGVSQNPRHKITKRGQNVTFRCDPISEHNRLYWYRQTLGQGPEFLTYFQNEAQLEKSRLLSDRFSAERPKGSFSTLEIQRTEQGDSAMYLCASSFGGDQPQHFGDGTRLSIL.

The CDR3 protein is CASSESNQGYSPLHF. CDR3 in DNA: TGCGCCAGCAGTGAGTCGAATCAGGGTTATTCACCCCTCCACTTT. This chain connects TRBV10-2 to TRBJ1-6, with a possible D match to TRBD1 (5 bases). Germline assignment: CDR1 WSHSY and CDR2 SAAADI. The V gene lost 0 bases and the J gene lost 8 bases, with 11 bases spanning the gap. The CDR3 is 15 amino acids.

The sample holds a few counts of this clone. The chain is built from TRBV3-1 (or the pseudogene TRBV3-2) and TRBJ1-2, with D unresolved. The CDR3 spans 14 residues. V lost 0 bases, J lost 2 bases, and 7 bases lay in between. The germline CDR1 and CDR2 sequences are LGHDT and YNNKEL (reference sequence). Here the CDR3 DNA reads TGTGCCAGCAGCCAAGAAGGAGGGAACTATGGCTACACCTTC. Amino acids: CASSQEGGNYGYTF.

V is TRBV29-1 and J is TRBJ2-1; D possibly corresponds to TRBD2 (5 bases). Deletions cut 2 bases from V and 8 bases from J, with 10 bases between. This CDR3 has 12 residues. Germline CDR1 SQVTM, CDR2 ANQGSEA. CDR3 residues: CSVERGMDEQFF. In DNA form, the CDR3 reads TGCAGCGTTGAACGGGGAATGGATGAGCAGTTCTTC.

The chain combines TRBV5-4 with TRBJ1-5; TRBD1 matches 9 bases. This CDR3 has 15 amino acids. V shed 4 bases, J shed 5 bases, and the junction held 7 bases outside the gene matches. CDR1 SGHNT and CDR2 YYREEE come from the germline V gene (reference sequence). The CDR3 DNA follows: TGTGCCAGCAGCCTAGGGACAGGGCAAGATCAGCCCCAGCATTTT. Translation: CASSLGTGQDQPQHF.

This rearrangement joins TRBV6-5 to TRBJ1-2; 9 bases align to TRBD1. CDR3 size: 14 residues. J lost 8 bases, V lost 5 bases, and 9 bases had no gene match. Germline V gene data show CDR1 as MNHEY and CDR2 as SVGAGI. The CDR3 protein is CASSTGTGNGGYTF. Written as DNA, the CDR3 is TGTGCCAGCAGTACCGGGACAGGGAATGGCGGCTACACCTTC.

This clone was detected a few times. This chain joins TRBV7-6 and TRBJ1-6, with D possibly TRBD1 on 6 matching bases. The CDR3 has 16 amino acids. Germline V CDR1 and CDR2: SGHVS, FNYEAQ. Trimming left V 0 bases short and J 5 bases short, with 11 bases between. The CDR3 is CASSLARAGDNSPLHF. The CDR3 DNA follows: TGTGCCAGCAGCTTAGCGCGGGCAGGGGATAATTCACCCCTCCACTTT.

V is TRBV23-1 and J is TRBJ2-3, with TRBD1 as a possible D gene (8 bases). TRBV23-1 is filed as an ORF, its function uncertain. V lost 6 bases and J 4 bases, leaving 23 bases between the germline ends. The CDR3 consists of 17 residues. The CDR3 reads CASSLSRTGREADTQYF. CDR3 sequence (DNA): TGCGCCAGCAGCCTGTCAAGGACAGGGAGGGAGGCAGATACGCAGTATTTT.

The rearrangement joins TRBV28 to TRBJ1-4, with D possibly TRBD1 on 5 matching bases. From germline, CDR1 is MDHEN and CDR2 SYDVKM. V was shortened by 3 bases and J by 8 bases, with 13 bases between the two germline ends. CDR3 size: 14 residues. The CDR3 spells CASSFGGVGEKLFF. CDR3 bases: TGTGCCAGCAGTTTTGGAGGGGTCGGGGAAAAACTGTTTTTT.